This TCR beta chain was documented in a study of T cell repertoires in cytomegalovirus infection. In the case of this clonotype: Its matching antigen is unknown.

TCRdb independently ran MiXCR on the reads; one entry per CDR3 protein. This sample carries roughly 730,000 distinct CDR3 sequences, about 33% of them seen once, and the ten largest clones take 18%. The germline V and J ends were trimmed by 0 bases and 2 bases, with 23 bases remaining between them. There are 19 residues in the CDR3. In germline, CDR1 is SGHRS, CDR2 YFSETQ. The chain couples TRBV5-1 to TRBJ1-1; D gene uncertain. Sequences were derived from cultured PBMCs, sampled from culture after CMV antigen stimulation. The origin of this receptor is a human donor in good health (CMV status not recorded). Some clones in this sample may be carry-over from other donors' samples. CDR3 amino acids: CASSLARTGNTSLNTEAFF. The CDR3 DNA sequence: TGCGCCAGCAGCTTGGCTAGAACGGGGAATACATCGCTCAACACTGAAGCTTTCTTT.